This record covers a single T cell receptor beta chain. The data are from a study of blood T cell repertoires in COVID-19. On the study more broadly: Whether acute or convalescent, the COVID-19 samples came from the United States, Italy and Spain. PBMCs, B-cell-depleted T cells, or T cells were the source of the cDNA or gDNA that made up the material.

J was trimmed by 2 bases and V by 6 bases; bases with no gene match: 6. Germline V gene data show CDR1 as KGHSH and CDR2 as LQKENI. The length of the CDR3 is 14 residues. In the original workflow: Estimation of nucleated cell counts relied on the amplification of reference gene primers. Sequencing used immunoSEQ multiplex PCR; TCRdb keeps in-frame clones, though not all of them. That table is the source of V, J and clone size, and D and trimming were worked out from the DNA. The table records 45,000 or so clones, about 87% of them present only once. The chain recombines TRBV18 with TRBJ1-1, with TRBD1 identical over 7 bases. The TCR originated in a man at least 80 years old with acute or convalescent COVID-19. Sequencing was done on a sample of peripheral blood. The chain's CDR3 is CASSDGQVNTEAFF. The CDR3 DNA sequence: TGTGCCAGCTCTGATGGACAGGTCAACACTGAAGCTTTCTTT.